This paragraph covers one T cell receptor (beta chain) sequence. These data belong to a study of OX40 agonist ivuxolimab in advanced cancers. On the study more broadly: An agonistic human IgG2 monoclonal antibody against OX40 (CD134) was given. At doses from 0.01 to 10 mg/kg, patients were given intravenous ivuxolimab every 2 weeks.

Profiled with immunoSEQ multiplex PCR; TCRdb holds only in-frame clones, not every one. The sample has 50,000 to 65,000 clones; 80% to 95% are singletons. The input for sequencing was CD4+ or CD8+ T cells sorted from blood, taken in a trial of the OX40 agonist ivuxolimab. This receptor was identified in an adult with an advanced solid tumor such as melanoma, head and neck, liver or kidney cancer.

CDR3 amino acids: CASRPGPGLGTDTQYF. CDR3 bases: TGTGCCAGCAGACCCGGACCGGGTTTAGGCACAGATACGCAGTATTTT. The chain couples TRBV27 to TRBJ2-3; D unresolved. Germline CDR1 reads MNHEY; CDR2 reads SMNVEV (reference sequence). V was clipped by 6 bases and J by 1 base, with 17 bases between them. The CDR3 has 16 amino acids.